Below, 29 T cell receptor beta chains from the same sample are listed, as sequenced in a study of T cell repertoires in cytomegalovirus infection. TCRdb reprocessed the reads via MiXCR and lists one record per CDR3 protein. The sample carries around 99,000 distinct CDR3 sequences, about 30% recorded once. Their antigens remain unidentified. The sequencing here drew on CD8+ T cells from cultured PBMCs, taken from culture after CMV antigen stimulation. The receptor source for this set is a human donor in good health (CMV status not recorded). Some clones in this sample may be carry-over from other donors' samples.

J is TRBJ2-2 and V is TRBV6-4, with no clear D. Germline V lookup: CDR1 MRHNA, CDR2 SNTAGT. CDR3 length: 14 residues. V was cut by 0 bases and J by 6 bases, with 8 bases left in between. CDR3 region: CASSDSPEAGELFF. The CDR3 DNA reads as TGTGCCAGCAGTGACTCCCCCGAGGCCGGGGAGCTGTTTTTT.

This clonotype appeared a few times. The V gene is TRBV27, the J gene TRBJ1-6; 7 bases line up with TRBD1. The V gene end was trimmed by 1 base and the J gene end by 4 bases; junction bases not matched to a gene: 7. Per the germline V gene, CDR1 is MNHEY and CDR2 is SMNVEV (reference sequence). This CDR3 is built from 17 residues. This CDR3 is CASSLCGQESYNSPLHF. The CDR3, as DNA: TGTGCCAGCAGTTTATGTGGACAGGAAAGTTATAATTCACCCCTCCACTTT.

This clonotype was seen at least ten times. The gene calls are TRBV7-2 and TRBJ2-3, with D uncertain. The V gene's germline CDR1 is SGHTA and CDR2 FQGNSA. Trimming pared 1 base from V and 0 bases from J, leaving 11 bases between. This CDR3 comprises 16 residues. CDR3 sequence: CASSLVARSSTDTQYF. CDR3 nucleotide sequence: TGTGCCAGCAGCTTAGTAGCACGTTCTAGCACAGATACGCAGTATTTT. Full variable domain (rest looked up from reference TRBV7-2 and TRBJ2-3): GAGVSQSPSNKVTEKGKDVELRCDPISGHTALYWYRQSLGQGLEFLIYFQGNSAPDKSGLPSDRFSAERTGGSVSTLTIQRTQQEDSAVYLCASSLVARSSTDTQYFGPGTRLTVL.

In this sample, this clonotype turned up a few times. The chain employs TRBV7-9 and TRBJ2-2; D gene ambiguous. Germline lookup yields CDR1 SEHNR and CDR2 FQNEAQ (reference sequence). CDR3 length: 15 residues. V gave up 6 bases and J gave up 4 bases, with 15 bases separating them. CDR3 protein: CASRSGNAPTGELFF. The CDR3 nucleotides read TGTGCCAGCAGAAGTGGTAACGCGCCCACCGGGGAGCTGTTTTTT.

Ten or more counts support this clonotype. The CDR3, as DNA: TGTGCCAGCAGCCCCTGGGCCCCTGGCCCTGCAACTTCGGAAAAACTGTTTTTT. This codes for CASSPWAPGPATSEKLFF. V gene TRBV6-5 combines with J gene TRBJ1-4; no clear D gene. The V gene's germline CDR1 is MNHEY and CDR2 SVGAGI. Trimming stripped 6 bases from V and 8 bases from J, with 28 bases between. The CDR3 has 18 amino acids.

This clonotype was seen repeatedly, ten times or more. The rearrangement links TRBV6-5 to TRBJ1-1; possible D gene TRBD1, 5 bases. V was shortened by 2 bases and J by 1 base, with 8 bases between the two germline ends. From germline, CDR1 is MNHEY and CDR2 SVGAGI. This CDR3 is built from 14 residues. CDR3 DNA sequence: TGTGCCAGCAGTTACGGGGCCGCGAACACTGAAGCTTTCTTT. Translation: CASSYGAANTEAFF.

The genes are TRBV4-1 and TRBJ1-1; TRBD1 matches at 9 bases. In germline, CDR1 is MGHRA, CDR2 YSYEKL. The CDR3 sequence is 15 residues long. The V and J ends lost 5 bases and 2 bases, in that order; junction bases with no gene match: 6. CDR3 loop: CASSSPGQGNTEAFF. Here the CDR3 DNA reads TGCGCCAGCAGCTCACCGGGACAGGGTAACACTGAAGCTTTCTTT.

The chain joins TRBV27 to TRBJ1-2; 7 bases are shared with TRBD1. V gave up 2 bases and J gave up 3 bases; unmatched junction bases: 6. This CDR3 comprises 15 residues. The V gene's germline CDR1 is MNHEY and CDR2 SMNVEV (reference sequence). Here the CDR3 DNA reads TGTGCCAGCAGTTTAAGCTCCGGGACAGACTATGGCTACACCTTC. Protein: CASSLSSGTDYGYTF.

As for this clonotype: A read error may be the cause here, since a much bigger clone is one base away. The chain couples TRBV7-3 to TRBJ2-3; D unresolved. Deletions cut 1 base from V and 3 bases from J, with 5 bases between. Germline V CDR1 and CDR2: SGHTA, FQGTGA. This CDR3 has 13 amino acids. The CDR3 DNA sequence: TGTGCCAGCAGCTTAATCAGGACAGATACGCAGTATTTT. Amino acids: CASSLIRTDTQYF.

The V and J genes are TRBV20-1 and TRBJ1-2; D is unresolved. The CDR3 spans 11 residues. Germline V CDR1 and CDR2: DFQATT, SNEGSKA (reference sequence). The ends were cut back, 6 bases at V and 4 bases at J, with 9 bases in the middle. CDR3 DNA sequence: TGCAGTGCGCCGGACGGCTATGGCTACACCTTC. Amino acids: CSAPDGYGYTF.

The chain carries TRBV6-1 and TRBJ2-5; D is unclear. Germline V gene data show CDR1 as MNHNS and CDR2 as SASEGT. The CDR3 runs 14 residues. Trimming removed 7 bases at V and 2 bases at J, with 14 bases between. The CDR3 spells CASIDGWSQETQYF. The DNA for the CDR3 is TGTGCCAGCATCGACGGGTGGTCGCAAGAGACCCAGTACTTC.

Only a few counts were recorded for this clonotype. The rearrangement uses TRBV2 and TRBJ2-2; no firm D call. Germline assignment: CDR1 SNHLY and CDR2 FYNNEI. The CDR3 spans 13 residues. Trimming took off 5 bases at V and 4 bases at J, with 8 bases between the two ends. The CDR3 nucleotides read TGTGCCAGCAGTTATCCTGCCACCGGGGAGCTGTTTTTT. This codes for CASSYPATGELFF.

This clonotype showed up just a few times. V usage is TRBV4-2 and J usage is TRBJ2-1; weak D call: TRBD1 (6 bases). The CDR3 totals 14 residues. V was trimmed by 4 bases and J by 5 bases, leaving 12 bases between them. The germline gives CDR1 LGHNA, CDR2 YNFKEQ. The CDR3 region has the DNA TGTGCCAGCAGCCCACAGGGATACCACAATGAGCAGTTCTTC. This codes for CASSPQGYHNEQFF.

V gene TRBV4-1 combines with J gene TRBJ1-3, with 10 bases aligning to TRBD1. The V and J ends lost 0 bases and 7 bases, in that order; junction bases with no gene match: 3. The germline V gene encodes CDR1 MGHRA and CDR2 YSYEKL. CDR3 length equals 15 residues. In DNA, the CDR3 is TGCGCCAGCAGCCAAGAGGACAGGGGGGCGAACACCATATATTTT. Encoded protein: CASSQEDRGANTIYF.

As concerns this clonotype: This may come from a read error, since a much larger clone is one base off. The chain uses TRBV12-3 or TRBV12-4 and TRBJ2-1, with D perhaps TRBD2 (5 bases). The CDR3 sequence is 15 residues long. The V and J ends lost 7 bases and 0 bases respectively, with 13 bases between them. CDR3 sequence (DNA): TGTGCCAGCAATCGGCGGGCCAGCTCCTACAATGAGCAGTTCTTC. Its protein is CASNRRASSYNEQFF.

The rearrangement uses TRBV7-6 and TRBJ2-7; D remains unclear. CDR1 and CDR2 from the germline V gene are SGHVS and FNYEAQ. The CDR3 extends over 12 amino acids. Trimming removed 1 base from V and 6 bases from J, with 7 bases in between. CDR3 in DNA: TGTGCCAGCAGCTTAGAAGAAATCGAGCAGTACTTC. Its translation is CASSLEEIEQYF. Together with reference TRBV7-6 and TRBJ2-7, the CDR3 gives the full variable domain: GAGVSQSPRYKVTKRGQDVALRCDPISGHVSLYWYRQALGQGPEFLTYFNYEAQQDKSGLPNDRFSAERPEGSISTLTIQRTEQRDSAMYRCASSLEEIEQYFGPGTRLTVT.

V and J are TRBV19 and TRBJ1-5; tentatively, D is TRBD1 (5 bases). The V gene's germline CDR1 is LNHDA and CDR2 SQIVND (reference sequence). CDR3 length equals 17 residues. V was shortened by 4 bases and J by 7 bases, with 23 bases between the two germline ends. This chain's CDR3 is CASSSLTEGFRGQPQHF. CDR3 nucleotide sequence: TGTGCCAGTAGTAGCTTGACAGAGGGCTTTCGGGGGCAGCCCCAGCATTTT.

The V gene is TRBV6-6, the J gene TRBJ1-2, with TRBD1 identical over 12 bases. The CDR3 totals 14 residues. Trimming took 6 bases from V and 8 from J; bases not matched to a gene: 7. Germline V lookup: CDR1 MNHNY, CDR2 SVGAGI (reference sequence). This CDR3 is CASSAGTGGQGYTF. In nucleotides, the CDR3 is TGTGCCAGCAGCGCGGGGACAGGGGGCCAAGGCTACACCTTC.

This clonotype showed up just a few times. This sequence joins TRBV7-2 and TRBJ2-1; D gene uncertain. The CDR3 consists of 14 residues. V lost 1 base, J lost 5 bases, and 9 bases lay in between. The V gene's germline CDR1 is SGHTA and CDR2 FQGNSA. In DNA, the CDR3 is TGTGCCAGCAGCTTAGTAGCTCCTGACAATGAGCAGTTCTTC. Its protein is CASSLVAPDNEQFF.

This clonotype showed up just a few times. This chain links TRBV7-9 with TRBJ2-1, with D uncertain. The CDR3 consists of 12 residues. The germline V gene encodes CDR1 SEHNR and CDR2 FQNEAQ (reference sequence). With 3 bases removed from V and 5 bases from J, the gap between germline ends came to 5 bases. CDR3 loop: CASSLAHNEQFF. The CDR3 DNA reads as TGTGCCAGCAGCTTGGCCCACAATGAGCAGTTCTTC.

For this clonotype: A much larger clone is a single base away; this may be a read error. The CDR3 does not close with the conserved phenylalanine or tryptophan, likely indicating a read error. This chain connects TRBV20-1 to TRBJ2-5, with TRBD2 identical over 11 bases. The V gene's germline CDR1 is DFQATT and CDR2 SNEGSKA (reference sequence). CDR3 length: 16 amino acids. V shed 3 bases, J shed 4 bases, and the junction held 10 bases outside the gene matches. The DNA of the CDR3 is TGCAGTGCTAGCGTCACTAGCGGGGGCCCAGGAGAGACCCAGTACTTA. Its translation: CSASVTSGGPGETQYL.

This clonotype has a handful of counts. V gene TRBV12-3 or TRBV12-4 combines with J gene TRBJ2-3; no clear D. The CDR3 is 14 residues long. Trimming stripped 1 base from V and 4 bases from J, with 9 bases between. As DNA, the CDR3 is TGTGCCAGCAGTTTAGGGGTAGTCCCAGATACGCAGTATTTT. Translation: CASSLGVVPDTQYF.

This clonotype was picked up a small number of times. The chain combines TRBV3-1 with TRBJ2-5; D assignment may be TRBD1 or TRBD2 (5 bases each). V lost 0 bases to trimming and J lost 4 bases, with 15 bases between them. The CDR3 has 16 residues. Germline V gene lookup returns CDR1 LGHDT and CDR2 YNNKEL (reference sequence). The CDR3 nucleotides are TGTGCCAGCAGCCAAGATCTCTGGGGGAAAGGAGAGACCCAGTACTTC. Amino acids: CASSQDLWGKGETQYF.

This clonotype has a count of ten or more. This rearrangement joins TRBV7-9 to TRBJ2-1; 10 nucleotides match TRBD2. The CDR3 is 16 residues long. From germline, CDR1 is SEHNR and CDR2 FQNEAQ (reference sequence). V was clipped by 5 bases and J by 4 bases; unmatched bases: 8. Written as DNA, the CDR3 is TGTGCCAGCAGCCCTCACTGGACTAGCGGATACAATGAGCAGTTCTTC. Translation gives CASSPHWTSGYNEQFF.

This clonotype was picked up many times. This chain joins TRBV27 and TRBJ2-1, with D maybe TRBD1 (6 bases). The germline gives CDR1 MNHEY, CDR2 SMNVEV (reference sequence). V was trimmed by 8 bases and J by 0 bases, leaving 14 bases between them. This CDR3 contains 15 residues. Here the CDR3 reads CASGPTGSSYNEQFF. As DNA, the CDR3 is TGTGCCAGCGGACCTACAGGGAGCTCCTACAATGAGCAGTTCTTC.

The sample holds a few counts of this clonotype. The V gene is TRBV19, the J gene TRBJ2-2; D gene uncertain. CDR1 is LNHDA, CDR2 SQIVND, per germline (reference sequence). The CDR3 covers 15 residues. The germline V and J ends were trimmed by 3 bases and 2 bases, with 10 bases remaining between them. DNA for the CDR3: TGTGCCAGTAGTATTACGGCGAGTAACACCGGGGAGCTGTTTTTT. Translating it yields CASSITASNTGELFF.

V and J are TRBV4-2 and TRBJ1-3; D unclear. Germline-derived CDR1 and CDR2 are LGHNA and YNFKEQ. This CDR3 has 16 residues. V shed 0 bases and J shed 3 bases, with 12 bases lying between them. CDR3 in amino acids: CASSQDRGGSGNTIYF. For the CDR3, the DNA is TGTGCCAGCAGCCAAGATAGAGGAGGGAGTGGAAACACCATATATTTT.

This chain links TRBV14 with TRBJ2-7; TRBD1 matches at 7 bases. The germline V gene has CDR1 SGHDN and CDR2 FVKESK. The J segment lost 5 bases and the V segment lost 4 bases, leaving 5 bases of the junction unmatched. The CDR3 is 13 residues long. The CDR3 here is CASSLRGQNEQYF. The CDR3 coding sequence is TGTGCCAGCAGCCTGAGGGGACAGAACGAGCAGTACTTC.

Only a few counts were recorded for this clonotype. A much larger clone lies one base from this, so it may be a read error. Written as DNA, the CDR3 is TGTGCCAGCGGTACAGGGAACAATCAGCCCCAGCATTTT. Translation: CASGTGNNQPQHF. The chain uses TRBV7-9 and TRBJ1-5; TRBD1 is a possible D gene (6 bases). Trimming cost V 8 bases and J 3 bases, with 11 bases left between them. CDR1 and CDR2 (germline): SEHNR, FQNEAQ (reference sequence). The CDR3 is 13 residues long.